Listed below are T cell receptor beta chains from one sample, sequenced in a study of cytomegalovirus exposure and HLA in healthy donors. This table comes from immunoSEQ multiplex PCR, and its TCRdb copy is limited to in-frame clones, with some not included. The sample consists of 160,000 or so clones, around 73% of them appearing once. The source material was PBMCs. These receptors all stem from a male donor in good health and CMV-seronegative. Each CDR3 is given with its conserved first and last residue. Each record gives: clone size, J gene, V gene, CDR3 protein. Expanded clones get a size class; other rows say once, few or many, or leave the size out.

NA	TRBJ1-5	TRBV2	CASSGTGSFGNQPQHF
NA	TRBJ2-3	TRBV19	CASSPGSDTQYF
few	TRBJ1-1	TRBV6-6	CASSQGMTEAFF
NA	TRBJ2-7	TRBV7-3	CASSLTSSGSHEQYF
few	TRBJ1-4	TRBV25-1	CASTSQGETNEKLFF
NA	TRBJ1-2	TRBV27	CASSFGRQGNNGYTF
NA	TRBJ2-3	TRBV9	CASSVNSDTQYF
NA	TRBJ1-1	TRBV19	CASTLQGQTNTEAFF
NA	TRBJ2-1	TRBV6-4	CASSQGLAGVNEQFF
NA	TRBJ2-5	TRBV11-3	CASSLGTALLSSPRYF
once	TRBJ1-5	TRBV27	CASSPRQGRQPQHF
few	TRBJ2-7	TRBV5-4	CASRSRQGSYEQYF
NA	TRBJ1-1	TRBV5-6	CASSLRGIGTEAFF
few	TRBJ2-3	TRBV2	CASRTSGGTDTQYF
NA	TRBJ2-1	TRBV5-4	CASSLVDFEQFF
NA	TRBJ2-3	TRBV11-1	CASSLWAEPPDTQYF
few	TRBJ1-4	TRBV9	CASSASGGHSGEKLFF
once	TRBJ2-1	TRBV14	CASSFGEEPNNEQFF
NA	TRBJ1-3	TRBV30	CAWNSDSSSLSALSGNTIYF
NA	TRBJ1-5	TRBV6-5	CASSPSRRGSQPQHF
NA	TRBJ2-5	TRBV7-6	CASSLPVPRAGGFQETQYF
NA	TRBJ1-2	TRBV6-6	CASSQGNLGYGYTF
NA	TRBJ2-5	TRBV5-1	CASSLAELAGQETQYF
NA	TRBJ2-7	TRBV9	CASSTGRLAGDEQYF
NA	TRBJ2-2	TRBV7-2	CASSLELARAGELFF
once	TRBJ2-1	TRBV5-1	CASRGGWREVGYEQFF
NA	TRBJ2-5	TRBV10-3	CAIKEGETQYF